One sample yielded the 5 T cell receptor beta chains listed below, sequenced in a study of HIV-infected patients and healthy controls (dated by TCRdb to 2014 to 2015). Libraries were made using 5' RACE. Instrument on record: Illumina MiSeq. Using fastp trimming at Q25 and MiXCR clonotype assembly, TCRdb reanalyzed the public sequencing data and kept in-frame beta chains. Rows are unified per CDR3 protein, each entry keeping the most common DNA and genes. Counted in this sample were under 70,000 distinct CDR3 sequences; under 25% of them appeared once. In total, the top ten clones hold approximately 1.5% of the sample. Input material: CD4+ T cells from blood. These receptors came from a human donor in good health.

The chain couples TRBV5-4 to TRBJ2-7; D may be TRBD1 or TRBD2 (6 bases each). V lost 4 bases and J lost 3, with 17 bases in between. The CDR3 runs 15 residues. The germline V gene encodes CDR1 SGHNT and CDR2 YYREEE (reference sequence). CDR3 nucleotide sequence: TGTGCCAGCAGCCCGGGGGCCTTAACTAACTACGAGCAGTACTTC. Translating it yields CASSPGALTNYEQYF.

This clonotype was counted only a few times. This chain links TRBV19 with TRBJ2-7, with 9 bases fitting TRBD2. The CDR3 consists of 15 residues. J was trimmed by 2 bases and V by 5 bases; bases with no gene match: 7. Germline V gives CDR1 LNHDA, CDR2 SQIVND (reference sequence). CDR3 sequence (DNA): TGTGCCAGTAGTCTATCTAGCGGGGCAACCTACGAGCAGTACTTC. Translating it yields CASSLSSGATYEQYF.

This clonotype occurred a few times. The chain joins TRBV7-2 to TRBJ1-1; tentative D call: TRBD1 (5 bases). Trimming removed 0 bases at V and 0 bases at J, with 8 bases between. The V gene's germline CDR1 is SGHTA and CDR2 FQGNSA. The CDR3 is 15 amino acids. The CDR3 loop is CASSLAAGVNTEAFF. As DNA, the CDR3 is TGTGCCAGCAGCTTAGCGGCGGGGGTGAACACTGAAGCTTTCTTT.

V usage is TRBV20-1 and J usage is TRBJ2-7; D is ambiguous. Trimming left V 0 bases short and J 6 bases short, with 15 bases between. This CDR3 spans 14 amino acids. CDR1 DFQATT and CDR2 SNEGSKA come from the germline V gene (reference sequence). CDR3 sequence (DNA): TGCAGTGCTAGAGATCCCTTCCAACGGCGCGAGCAGTACTTC. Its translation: CSARDPFQRREQYF.

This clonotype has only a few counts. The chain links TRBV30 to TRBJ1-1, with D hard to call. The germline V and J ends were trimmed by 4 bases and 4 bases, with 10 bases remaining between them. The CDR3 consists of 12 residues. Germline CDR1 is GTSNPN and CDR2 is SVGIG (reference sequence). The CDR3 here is CAWIEAGTEAFF. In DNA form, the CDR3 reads TGTGCCTGGATAGAAGCTGGCACTGAAGCTTTCTTT.